These 30 T cell receptor beta chains originate from one sample sequenced in a study of blood T cell repertoires in COVID-19. Sequenced by immunoSEQ multiplex PCR; TCRdb stores in-frame clones only, minus some. The sample contains some 300,000 clones, 88% of which appear only once. The material sequenced was PBMCs or T cells enriched from blood (not recorded which). These receptors were collected from a woman in her fifties or sixties in a cohort exposed to, infected with or recovered from COVID-19 (not recorded which).

As to this clone: Just one base apart from a much larger clone, this may be a read error. Other DNA sequences in this sample translate to the same CDR3. The V and J genes are TRBV5-1 and TRBJ1-1; D perhaps matches TRBD1 (5 bases). Germline CDR1 reads SGHRS; CDR2 reads YFSETQ. This CDR3 contains 14 residues. With 2 bases removed from V and 0 bases from J, the gap between germline ends came to 8 bases. CDR3 amino acids: CASSFKDMNTEAFF. In nucleotides, the CDR3 is TGCGCCAGCAGCTTCAAGGACATGAACACTGAAGCTTTCTTT. The full variable domain, with the rest looked up from reference TRBV5-1 and TRBJ1-1, is KAGVTQTPRYLIKTRGQQVTLSCSPISGHRSVSWYQQTPGQGLQFLFEYFSETQRNKGNFPGRFSGRQFSNSRSEMNVSTLELGDSALYLCASSFKDMNTEAFFGQGTRLTVV.

This clone appeared a few times. The genes are TRBV28 and TRBJ2-1; TRBD2 matches 7 bases. The CDR3 loop spans 15 amino acids. With V trimmed by 4 bases and J by 3 bases, 6 bases remained unmatched. The germline CDR1 and CDR2 sequences are MDHEN and SYDVKM. The CDR3 bases are TGTGCCAGCAGTTCAATCCTAGCGGACTACAATGAGCAGTTCTTC. Translation gives CASSSILADYNEQFF.

The gene calls are TRBV19 and TRBJ2-5, with 8 positions matching TRBD2. Losses at the gene ends were 4 bases for V and 3 bases for J; bases not matched to a gene: 1. Germline CDR1 LNHDA, CDR2 SQIVND (reference sequence). The CDR3 covers 13 residues. The DNA for the CDR3 is TGTGCCAGTAGTACCGGGAGGGAAGAGACCCAGTACTTC. This codes for CASSTGREETQYF.

This clone was detected once. The V gene is TRBV6-5, the J gene TRBJ1-1; 7 bases are shared with TRBD1. CDR1 and CDR2 (germline): MNHEY, SVGAGI. After removal of 6 bases from V and 0 bases from J, the junction contained 4 bases not matched to a gene. This CDR3 has 14 residues. This chain's CDR3 is CASSRQGMNTEAFF. The CDR3 DNA follows: TGTGCCAGCAGCCGACAGGGCATGAACACTGAAGCTTTCTTT.

The J gene is TRBJ2-3, the V gene TRBV5-6; tentatively, D is TRBD1 (5 bases). V was pared by 1 base and J by 6 bases, with 15 bases between. The CDR3 sequence is 15 residues long. Germline CDR1 SGHDT, CDR2 YYEEEE. The CDR3 nucleotides are TGTGCCAGCAGCTTGAAAGTGGCAGGGTCGGATACGCAGTATTTT. Amino acid sequence: CASSLKVAGSDTQYF.

V is TRBV19 and J is TRBJ1-2, with TRBD1 identical over 12 bases. There are 15 residues in the CDR3. Germline V lookup: CDR1 LNHDA, CDR2 SQIVND (reference sequence). V was clipped by 3 bases and J by 7 bases; unmatched bases: 6. The CDR3 DNA reads as TGTGCCAGTAGTATGCTACGGGACAGGGGGCCTGGCTACACCTTC. It is translated as CASSMLRDRGPGYTF.

The chain uses TRBV19 and TRBJ2-3; 10 bases align to TRBD1. After removal of 9 bases from V and 3 bases from J, the junction contained 15 bases not matched to a gene. CDR1 and CDR2 from the germline V gene are LNHDA and SQIVND (reference sequence). The CDR3 consists of 17 residues. The CDR3 DNA is TGTGCCAGCAGACATAGATGGGGGACAGGGGAAACAGATACGCAGTATTTT. This sequence encodes CASRHRWGTGETDTQYF.

The rearrangement uses TRBV6-5 and TRBJ2-5; 11 nucleotides line up with TRBD1. Germline trimming cut 5 bases from V and 5 bases from J; bases unmatched to any gene: 4. The CDR3 spans 14 residues. In germline, CDR1 is MNHEY, CDR2 SVGAGI. The CDR3, as DNA: TGTGCCAGCAGTAGGGACAGGGGGTATGAGACCCAGTACTTC. Protein: CASSRDRGYETQYF.

This clone was seen only a few times. The chain recombines TRBV3-1 (or the pseudogene TRBV3-2) with TRBJ2-1, with TRBD2 identical over 13 bases. The CDR3 has 18 amino acids. The V segment lost 4 bases and the J segment 2 bases; nucleotides outside the gene matches: 8. Germline assignment: CDR1 LGHDT and CDR2 YNNKEL (reference sequence). The CDR3 bases are TGTGCCAGCAGCCGTCGACTAGCGGGAGGACAAACCTACAATGAGCAGTTCTTC. Amino acids: CASSRRLAGGQTYNEQFF.

V gene TRBV5-6 combines with J gene TRBJ1-1; D may be TRBD1 (5 bases). Germline V CDR1 and CDR2: SGHDT, YYEEEE. Trimming removed 0 bases at V and 0 bases at J, with 6 bases between. This CDR3 region has 14 residues. CDR3 region: CASSLATVNTEAFF. CDR3 DNA sequence: TGTGCCAGCAGCTTGGCGACAGTGAACACTGAAGCTTTCTTT.

A single count supports this clone. V gene TRBV19 combines with J gene TRBJ2-7; 8 bases agree with TRBD1. Losses at the gene ends were 3 bases for V and 4 bases for J; bases not matched to a gene: 8. CDR3 length equals 15 residues. Germline CDR1 is LNHDA and CDR2 is SQIVND (reference sequence). The CDR3 DNA reads TGTGCCAGTAGTATCGGGCGGACAGGGTCTTACGAGCAGTACTTC. Its protein is CASSIGRTGSYEQYF.

This clone occurred many times. The chain joins TRBV28 to TRBJ2-7, with 8 bases lining up with TRBD1. This CDR3 spans 14 amino acids. Looked up from germline, CDR1 is MDHEN and CDR2 is SYDVKM. V shed 5 bases, J shed 6 bases, and the junction held 9 bases outside the gene matches. The CDR3 DNA reads as TGTGCCAGCAGTGCGACAGGGGCGCTGAGCGAGCAGTACTTC. This gives the protein CASSATGALSEQYF.

V and J are TRBV5-4 and TRBJ1-5; D perhaps matches TRBD1 (5 bases). The V end lost 4 bases, the J end lost 6 bases, and 11 bases lay between the germline ends. CDR3 length: 13 amino acids. CDR1 and CDR2 (germline): SGHNT, YYREEE (reference sequence). The CDR3 DNA follows: TGTGCCAGCAGCGCCGGGGGGGGTCAGCCCCAGCATTTT. As protein: CASSAGGGQPQHF.

The chain couples TRBV3-1 (or the pseudogene TRBV3-2) to TRBJ2-7, with a possible D match to TRBD1 (6 bases). The CDR3 covers 14 residues. CDR1 and CDR2 (germline): LGHDT, YNNKEL (reference sequence). Trimming took 4 bases from V and 3 from J, leaving 13 bases between them. This chain's CDR3 is CASSPRTVDYEQYF. DNA of the CDR3: TGTGCCAGCAGCCCTCGGACAGTGGACTACGAGCAGTACTTC.

This chain uses TRBV24-1 with TRBJ1-2; weak D call: TRBD1 (5 bases). Looked up from germline, CDR1 is KGHDR and CDR2 is SFDVKD. V was trimmed by 5 bases and J by 1 base, leaving 16 bases between them. The CDR3 is 16 amino acids. The CDR3 coding sequence is TGTGCCACCAGTGCTAAGTCAGGGAGGATTAACTATGGCTACACCTTC. Amino acid sequence: CATSAKSGRINYGYTF.

The V call is TRBV21-1, the J call TRBJ1-1. TRBV21-1 represents a pseudogene. The CDR3 consists of 16 residues. Here the CDR3 reads CASSITVKLKFPEAFF. The DNA for the CDR3 is TGTGCCAGCAGCATTACGGTAAAGCTAAAGTTTCCTGAAGCTTTCTTT.

This clone has more than one count but fewer than ten. The rearrangement joins TRBV4-1 to TRBJ2-1, with TRBD2 identical over 14 bases. The CDR3 consists of 16 residues. Germline loops: CDR1 MGHRA, CDR2 YSYEKL. Trimming at V came to 3 bases and at J to 7 bases, leaving 5 bases not matched to a gene. The chain's CDR3 is CASSHLTSGRGNEQFF. The CDR3 DNA reads TGCGCCAGCAGCCACCTGACTAGCGGGAGGGGGAATGAGCAGTTCTTC.

The chain has TRBV2 and TRBJ2-7; maybe TRBD2 (5 bases). The germline V gene has CDR1 SNHLY and CDR2 FYNNEI. The CDR3 sequence is 13 residues long. Trimming removed 5 bases at V and 3 bases at J, with 11 bases between. This CDR3 reads CASSLASLYEQYF. In nucleotides, the CDR3 is TGTGCCAGCAGTCTGGCTAGCCTCTACGAGCAGTACTTC.

This clone was observed a few times. V and J are TRBV24-1 and TRBJ2-5, with 12 bases matching TRBD2. This CDR3 has 16 amino acids. The germline V gene encodes CDR1 KGHDR and CDR2 SFDVKD. V lost 4 bases, J lost 2 bases, and 4 bases stayed unmatched. CDR3 DNA sequence: TGTGCCACCAGTGACACCGGGACTAGCGGGCAAGAGACCCAGTACTTC. Protein sequence: CATSDTGTSGQETQYF.

V is TRBV6-2 or TRBV6-3 and J is TRBJ1-5, with 10 nucleotides matching TRBD1. The CDR3 length is 18 residues. The trim removed 4 bases at V and 4 bases at J, leaving 13 bases unmatched. Germline assignment: CDR1 MNHEY and CDR2 SVGEGT. CDR3 sequence reads: CASSFSLSGTGANQPQHF. As DNA, the CDR3 is TGTGCCAGCAGTTTTAGTCTCTCCGGGACAGGGGCAAATCAGCCCCAGCATTTT.

The CDR3 loop is CASSSPVGIPSGNTGELFF. The CDR3 DNA reads as TGTGCCAGCAGCTCCCCTGTCGGGATCCCCTCGGGGAACACCGGGGAGCTGTTTTTT. V usage is TRBV9 and J usage is TRBJ2-2; D might be TRBD2 (5 bases). This CDR3 is 19 amino acids long. Between the trimmed V and J ends, which lost 4 bases and 1 base, there was a span of 23 bases. Per the germline V gene, CDR1 is SGDLS and CDR2 is YYNGEE.

Comments on this clone: Other DNA sequences in this specimen translate into the identical CDR3. V gene TRBV24-1 combines with J gene TRBJ2-1, with a weak D call TRBD2 (6 bases). The length of the CDR3 is 14 residues. The V gene's germline CDR1 is KGHDR and CDR2 SFDVKD. V lost 3 bases, J lost 6 bases, and 11 bases lay in between. CDR3 coding DNA: TGTGCCACCAGTGATCTCCGGGGGAGCAATGAGCAGTTCTTC. It codes for CATSDLRGSNEQFF.

The chain carries TRBV27 and TRBJ1-1, with D perhaps TRBD1 (6 bases). The CDR3 spans 12 residues. Germline lookup yields CDR1 MNHEY and CDR2 SMNVEV (reference sequence). Trimming removed 9 bases from V and 0 bases from J, with 8 bases in between. CDR3 residues: CASTGMNTEAFF. The DNA for the CDR3 is TGTGCCAGTACAGGGATGAACACTGAAGCTTTCTTT.

This CDR3 is CASRGARTNEKLFF. The CDR3 coding sequence is TGTGCCAGCAGGGGGGCCCGAACTAATGAAAAACTGTTTTTT. This sequence joins TRBV2 and TRBJ1-4, with a possible D match to TRBD1 (6 bases). V lost 6 bases and J lost 1, with 9 bases in between. This CDR3 is built from 14 residues. Germline V gives CDR1 SNHLY, CDR2 FYNNEI.

The CDR3 region has the DNA TGTGCCAGCAGCTGGCAGGGAGCGGGGGATCAGCCCCAGCATTTT. This translates into CASSWQGAGDQPQHF. The chain links TRBV5-5 to TRBJ1-5; D may be TRBD1 (5 bases). The CDR3 extends over 15 amino acids. Germline V gene sequence: CDR1 SGHKS, CDR2 YYEKEE (reference sequence). Trimming took off 3 bases at V and 5 bases at J, with 15 bases between the two ends.

The rearrangement uses TRBV18 and TRBJ1-6, with D maybe TRBD1 (6 bases). Trimming took 6 bases from V and 7 from J, leaving 16 bases between them. There are 15 residues in the CDR3. Germline V lookup: CDR1 KGHSH, CDR2 LQKENI. The chain's CDR3 is CASSAGAGVNSPLHF. CDR3 nucleotides: TGTGCCAGCTCTGCGGGGGCAGGGGTGAATTCACCCCTCCACTTT.

The DNA for the CDR3 is TGTGCCAGCAGCTCCGGGACTAGCAAGAAAAGCACAGATACGCAGTATTTT. Protein product: CASSSGTSKKSTDTQYF. V is TRBV11-3 and J is TRBJ2-3, with TRBD2 matching 9 bases. V gave up 4 bases and J gave up 0 bases; unmatched junction bases: 8. This CDR3 contains 17 residues. The V gene's germline CDR1 is SGHNT and CDR2 YENEEA.

This chain uses TRBV10-1 with TRBJ2-3; TRBD2 agrees at 7 bases. The CDR3 covers 15 residues. Losses at the gene ends were 5 bases for V and 7 bases for J; bases not matched to a gene: 12. Germline-derived CDR1 and CDR2 are WNHNN and SYGVQD (reference sequence). Written as DNA, the CDR3 is TGCGCCAGCAGTCAAAGCGGGACTAATAGGAATACGCAGTATTTT. It translates to CASSQSGTNRNTQYF.

The chain has TRBV7-3 and TRBJ2-2; 9 nucleotides match TRBD1. The V and J ends lost 4 bases and 6 bases, in that order; junction bases with no gene match: 3. In germline, CDR1 is SGHTA, CDR2 FQGTGA. This CDR3 contains 14 residues. The CDR3 protein is CASSSRTGAGELFF. CDR3 sequence (DNA): TGTGCCAGCAGCTCCCGGACAGGGGCCGGGGAGCTGTTTTTT.

V usage is TRBV30 and J usage is TRBJ2-2; 7 positions match TRBD1. Trimming at V came to 4 bases and at J to 4 bases, leaving 6 bases not matched to a gene. Looked up from germline, CDR1 is GTSNPN and CDR2 is SVGIG (reference sequence). CDR3 size: 14 residues. The CDR3 sequence: CAWTLTGLTGELFF. Written as DNA, the CDR3 is TGTGCCTGGACTCTGACAGGGCTCACCGGGGAGCTGTTTTTT.